Below, one T cell receptor beta chain is given with its context. The CDR3 extends over 12 amino acids. V was cut by 4 bases and J by 6 bases, with 13 bases left in between. CDR1 is SQVTM, CDR2 ANQGSEA, per germline. Sequencing was performed with immunoSEQ multiplex PCR; in TCRdb, only in-frame clones are kept and a portion is missing. The sample lists roughly 70,000 clones; 91% were seen once. This record comes from a study of OX40 agonist ivuxolimab in advanced cancers. This chain uses TRBV29-1 with TRBJ2-7; a possible D gene is TRBD1 (6 bases). The material sequenced was CD4+ or CD8+ T cells sorted from blood, taken in a trial of the OX40 agonist ivuxolimab. The clonotype originates from an adult with an advanced solid tumor such as melanoma, head and neck, liver or kidney cancer. The CDR3 DNA sequence: TGCAGCGTTGTGGGGGCAGCATCCGAGCAGTACTTC. Translated: CSVVGAASEQYF.